Following are 24 T cell receptor beta chains from one sample sequenced in a study of blood T cell repertoires in COVID-19. Repertoires were generated with immunoSEQ multiplex PCR, while TCRdb's copy carries only in-frame clones and drops some. The repertoire has almost 500,000 clones, approximately 86% of them found once; the top ten carry around 7.9%. The sequenced sample consisted of PBMCs or T cells enriched from blood (not recorded which). Receptors originate from a woman aged 55-70 years who had recovered from COVID-19.

The genes are TRBV19 and TRBJ2-2; tentatively, D is TRBD1 (5 bases). From germline, CDR1 is LNHDA and CDR2 SQIVND (reference sequence). V lost 6 bases, J lost 0 bases, and 17 bases lay in between. The CDR3 has 17 residues. Written as DNA, the CDR3 is TGTGCCAGTAGGACAGACAGATCGCTTGCGAACACCGGGGAGCTGTTTTTT. It yields the protein CASRTDRSLANTGELFF.

DNA for the CDR3: TGTGCCATCGGGATCAGGGGGGACTACGAGCAGTACTTC. Protein sequence: CAIGIRGDYEQYF. The chain links TRBV10-3 to TRBJ2-7, with D maybe TRBD1 (7 bases). Trimming removed 8 bases from V and 3 bases from J, with 14 bases in between. The CDR3 consists of 13 residues. The germline V gene has CDR1 ENHRY and CDR2 SYGVKD.

The chain joins TRBV6-5 to TRBJ2-2; possibly TRBD1 for D (6 bases). The germline V and J ends were trimmed by 6 bases and 5 bases, with 10 bases remaining between them. Germline V gene lookup returns CDR1 MNHEY and CDR2 SVGAGI. The CDR3 totals 13 residues. DNA of the CDR3: TGTGCCAGCAGCCTGACAGGAACCGGGGAGCTGTTTTTT. The encoded protein is CASSLTGTGELFF.

The gene calls are TRBV25-1 and TRBJ1-6, with 8 bases aligning to TRBD1. The CDR3 has 16 residues. After removal of 1 base from V and 6 bases from J, the junction contained 5 bases not matched to a gene. The germline V gene encodes CDR1 MGHDK and CDR2 SYGVNS. CDR3 amino acids: CASSESRGLSNSPLHF. CDR3 nucleotide sequence: TGTGCCAGCAGTGAATCCAGGGGGCTAAGTAATTCACCCCTCCACTTT.

V and J are TRBV4-2 and TRBJ1-1; D may be TRBD1 (5 bases). CDR3 length: 11 residues. Trimming stripped 6 bases from V and 4 bases from J, with 6 bases between. Germline lookup yields CDR1 LGHNA and CDR2 YNFKEQ. CDR3 bases: TGTGCCAGCAGGGGGGGCACTGAAGCTTTCTTT. Protein product: CASRGGTEAFF.

V usage is TRBV18 and J usage is TRBJ1-2, with a weak D call TRBD1 (6 bases). CDR3 size: 14 residues. From germline, CDR1 is KGHSH and CDR2 LQKENI. Trimming took 2 bases from V and 4 from J, leaving 11 bases between them. As DNA, the CDR3 is TGTGCCAGCTCACCAATGGACAGTCCCTATGGCTACACCTTC. Residues: CASSPMDSPYGYTF.

This chain joins TRBV2 and TRBJ2-1; no clear D gene. This CDR3 has 11 residues. Germline V lookup: CDR1 SNHLY, CDR2 FYNNEI. V was trimmed by 6 bases and J by 8 bases, leaving 8 bases between them. Written as DNA, the CDR3 is TGTGCCAGCAGAGGCCGGGATGAGCAGTTCTTC. As protein: CASRGRDEQFF.

The chain uses TRBV4-2 and TRBJ2-2; 8 bases agree with TRBD1. Per the germline V gene, CDR1 is LGHNA and CDR2 is YNFKEQ. V was pared by 2 bases and J by 5 bases, with 10 bases of the junction left unmatched. The CDR3 loop spans 17 amino acids. The CDR3 is CASSQRSVQGATGELFF. In nucleotides, the CDR3 is TGTGCCAGCAGCCAAAGATCAGTCCAGGGGGCAACCGGGGAGCTGTTTTTT.

The genes are TRBV19 and TRBJ2-5; D is possibly TRBD2 (6 bases). V was shortened by 5 bases and J by 5 bases, with 21 bases between the two germline ends. CDR3 length: 16 amino acids. Germline values: CDR1 LNHDA, CDR2 SQIVND (reference sequence). In nucleotides, the CDR3 is TGTGCCAGTAGTTTGTCAGCGGGCCTCCCCGGTGAGACCCAGTACTTC. Protein product: CASSLSAGLPGETQYF.

This chain links TRBV9 with TRBJ2-3, with 14 nucleotides matching TRBD2. There are 16 residues in the CDR3. V shed 4 bases, J shed 5 bases, and the junction held 6 bases outside the gene matches. Germline V CDR1 and CDR2: SGDLS, YYNGEE. The CDR3 sequence: CASSSGLAGGRDTQYF. The CDR3 DNA reads TGTGCCAGCAGCTCCGGACTAGCGGGGGGCAGAGATACGCAGTATTTT.

This clone has a single count. The chain combines TRBV5-1 with TRBJ1-3, with D unclear. The CDR3 is 14 amino acids. The germline V gene encodes CDR1 SGHRS and CDR2 YFSETQ. The V end was cut by 4 bases, the J end by 2 bases, with 10 bases between. The chain's CDR3 is CASSPAGPGNTIYF. CDR3 coding DNA: TGCGCCAGCAGCCCCGCGGGTCCTGGAAACACCATATATTTT.

The J gene is TRBJ1-1, the V gene TRBV3-1 (or the pseudogene TRBV3-2), with 10 positions matching TRBD1. In germline, CDR1 is LGHDT, CDR2 YNNKEL (reference sequence). The V and J ends lost 4 bases and 8 bases, in that order; junction bases with no gene match: 10. The CDR3 is 15 residues long. The CDR3 DNA reads as TGTGCCAGCAGCCTCGCCCCAGGACAGGGGGTAGAAGCTTTCTTT. Amino acid sequence: CASSLAPGQGVEAFF.

V usage is TRBV21-1 and J usage is TRBJ1-4; no DNA check was done on the table's D call, TRBD1. TRBV21-1 is a recognized pseudogene. This CDR3 contains 16 residues. The CDR3: CASSLRTPTTNEKLFF. CDR3 sequence (DNA): TGTGCCAGCAGCCTTCGGACACCGACAACTAATGAAAAACTGTTTTTT.

The DNA of the CDR3 is TGTGCCAGCAGAGCGGGGGGGCCAGATAGTTATAACTATGGCTACACCTTC. It translates to CASRAGGPDSYNYGYTF. This chain uses TRBV2 with TRBJ1-2, with TRBD1 as a possible D gene (6 bases). Germline CDR1 and CDR2: SNHLY and FYNNEI. The CDR3 consists of 17 residues. With 6 bases removed from V and 1 base from J, the gap between germline ends came to 21 bases.

This clone has just a few counts. The chain employs TRBV18 and TRBJ1-2; TRBD1 agrees at 9 bases. The ends lost 5 bases at V and 8 bases at J; junction bases unmatched: 6. This CDR3 comprises 13 residues. CDR1 and CDR2 from the germline V gene are KGHSH and LQKENI. The CDR3 nucleotides read TGTGCCAGCTCAGTACAGGGGGCGGAAGGCTACACCTTC. It codes for CASSVQGAEGYTF. The entire variable domain, with the rest obtained from reference TRBV18 and TRBJ1-2, is as follows: NAGVMQNPRHLVRRRGQEARLRCSPMKGHSHVYWYRQLPEEGLKFMVYLQKENIIDESGMPKERFSAEFPKEGPSILRIQQVVRGDSAAYFCASSVQGAEGYTFGSGTRLTVV.

V gene TRBV28 combines with J gene TRBJ1-5; TRBD1 aligns across 11 bases. The CDR3 is made up of 16 amino acids. Germline CDR1 and CDR2: MDHEN and SYDVKM. Trimming removed 5 bases from V and 3 bases from J; junction bases left unmatched: 6. The CDR3 nucleotides are TGTGCCAGCAGTCTGGGGACAGGGGGATACAATCAGCCCCAGCATTTT. This codes for CASSLGTGGYNQPQHF.

The V gene is TRBV3-1 (or the pseudogene TRBV3-2), the J gene TRBJ2-7; D remains unclear. V dropped 4 bases and J dropped 2 bases, with 6 bases sitting between them. This CDR3 is built from 12 residues. Germline V gives CDR1 LGHDT, CDR2 YNNKEL (reference sequence). In nucleotides, the CDR3 is TGTGCCAGCAGCCCGCGGCCCTACGAGCAGTACTTC. This translates into CASSPRPYEQYF.

Points on this clone: This CDR3 is also generated by other DNA sequences in the sample. The J gene is TRBJ1-5, the V gene TRBV24-1, with 8 bases aligning to TRBD1. The germline CDR1 and CDR2 sequences are KGHDR and SFDVKD. There are 16 residues in the CDR3. V shed 4 bases, J shed 2 bases, and the junction held 6 bases outside the gene matches. DNA for the CDR3: TGTGCCACCAGTGACAGCGGACAGGGCGGCAATCAGCCCCAGCATTTT. This sequence encodes CATSDSGQGGNQPQHF.

The chain links TRBV5-8 to TRBJ1-2; TRBD1 might be the D (6 bases). From germline, CDR1 is SGHTS and CDR2 YDEGEE. V lost 0 bases to trimming and J lost 5 bases, with 20 bases between them. This CDR3 has 17 residues. CDR3 in amino acids: CASSLDRLGGWSYGYTF. The CDR3 bases are TGTGCCAGCAGCTTGGATAGGCTTGGGGGCTGGAGTTATGGCTACACCTTC. The full variable domain, its missing parts supplied by reference TRBV5-8 and TRBJ1-2, is EAGVTQSPTHLIKTRGQQATLRCSPISGHTSVYWYQQALGLGLQFLLWYDEGEERNRGNFPPRFSGRQFPNYSSELNVNALELEDSALYLCASSLDRLGGWSYGYTFGSGTRLTVV.

The gene calls are TRBV19 and TRBJ1-6; no firm D call. This CDR3 region has 15 residues. Trimming took 7 bases from V and 4 from J, leaving 14 bases between them. Per the germline V gene, CDR1 is LNHDA and CDR2 is SQIVND (reference sequence). CDR3 DNA: TGTGCCAGTACCTCCCCGGGTCTTTATAATTCACCCCTCCACTTT. Translation: CASTSPGLYNSPLHF. The complete variable domain, with remaining parts taken from reference TRBV19 and TRBJ1-6, reads DGGITQSPKYLFRKEGQNVTLSCEQNLNHDAMYWYRQDPGQGLRLIYYSQIVNDFQKGDIAEGYSVSREKKESFPLTVTSAQKNPTAFYLCASTSPGLYNSPLHFGNGTRLTVT.

This rearrangement joins TRBV6-1 to TRBJ2-1; 10 bases are shared with TRBD2. The CDR3 covers 14 residues. CDR1 is MNHNS and CDR2 is SASEGT in the germline V gene. J gave up 15 bases and V 2 bases, and 10 bases lay outside the gene matches. The CDR3 is CASSELAGAQNRFF. DNA for the CDR3: TGTGCCAGCAGTGAACTAGCGGGGGCTCAAAATCGGTTCTTC.

V is TRBV18 and J is TRBJ1-6; D is undetermined. Germline V gene sequence: CDR1 KGHSH, CDR2 LQKENI. This CDR3 contains 15 residues. Trimming removed 1 base at V and 10 bases at J, with 14 bases between. The CDR3 DNA is TGTGCCAGCTCACCACGCGAGGGAGAGGGATCACCCCTCCACTTT. It specifies CASSPREGEGSPLHF. The full variable domain, with the rest looked up from reference TRBV18 and TRBJ1-6, is NAGVMQNPRHLVRRRGQEARLRCSPMKGHSHVYWYRQLPEEGLKFMVYLQKENIIDESGMPKERFSAEFPKEGPSILRIQQVVRGDSAAYFCASSPREGEGSPLHFGNGTRLTVT.

V is TRBV5-1 and J is TRBJ2-5, with a possible D match to TRBD2 (6 bases). The germline gives CDR1 SGHRS, CDR2 YFSETQ. Trimming shortened V by 4 bases and J by 3 bases, and 10 bases separated the two germline ends. The CDR3 is 13 amino acids. CDR3 in amino acids: CASSRGLEETQYF. CDR3 sequence (DNA): TGCGCCAGCAGCAGGGGACTCGAAGAGACCCAGTACTTC.

The chain has TRBV11-2 and TRBJ1-4, with TRBD1 matching 7 bases. The CDR3 has 16 residues. The J segment lost 8 bases and the V segment lost 4 bases, leaving 13 bases of the junction unmatched. Germline V gene lookup returns CDR1 SGHAT and CDR2 FQNNGV. The CDR3 region has the DNA TGTGCCAGCAGCTCCAGGAGTACCAGGGGGAACGAAAAACTGTTTTTT. Encoded protein: CASSSRSTRGNEKLFF.